This TCR beta chain was sequenced in a study of shared clonotypes between healthy human individuals. CDR3 length: 13 residues. From germline, CDR1 is MGHRA and CDR2 YSYEKL. The ends were cut back, 3 bases at V and 4 bases at J, with 10 bases in the middle. TCRdb keeps only in-frame clones here, not all; method: immunoSEQ multiplex PCR. This table holds roughly 500,000 clones, 90% to 96% found once. The study drew its donors from healthy HIV-negative adults without recent acute infections or vaccinations. V gene TRBV4-1 combines with J gene TRBJ2-7, with D possibly matching TRBD1 (6 bases). This sequence originates from a woman in her twenties or thirties in good health. Material: naive CD4+ T cells sorted from blood. Subset: CD45RA+ positively selected. The DNA for the CDR3 is TGCGCCAGCAGCCAGCCCGACAGGTACGAGCAGTACTTC. Its protein is CASSQPDRYEQYF.